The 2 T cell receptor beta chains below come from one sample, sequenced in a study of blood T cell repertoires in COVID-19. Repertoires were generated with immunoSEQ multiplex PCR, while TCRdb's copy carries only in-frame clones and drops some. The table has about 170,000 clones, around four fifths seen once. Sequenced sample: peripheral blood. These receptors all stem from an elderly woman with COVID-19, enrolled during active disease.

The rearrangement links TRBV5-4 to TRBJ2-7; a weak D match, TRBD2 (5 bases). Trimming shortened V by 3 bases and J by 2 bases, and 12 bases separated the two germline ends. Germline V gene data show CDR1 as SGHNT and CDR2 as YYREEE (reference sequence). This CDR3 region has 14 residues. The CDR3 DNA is TGTGCCAGCAGCTCGAGTGGGAGCACCTACGAGCAGTACTTC. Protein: CASSSSGSTYEQYF.

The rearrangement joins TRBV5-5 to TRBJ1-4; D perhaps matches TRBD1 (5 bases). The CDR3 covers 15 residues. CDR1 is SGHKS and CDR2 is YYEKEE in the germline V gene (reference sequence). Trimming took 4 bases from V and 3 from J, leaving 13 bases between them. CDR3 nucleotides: TGTGCCAGCAGCCCCGTAGCGGGGGCTAATGAAAAACTGTTTTTT. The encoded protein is CASSPVAGANEKLFF.